This passage covers 8 T cell receptor beta chains from one sample sequenced in a study of cytomegalovirus exposure and HLA in healthy donors. Clones were sequenced by immunoSEQ multiplex PCR, and TCRdb holds only the in-frame ones, with some missing. The sample lists about 160,000 clones; roughly 89% were seen once. The sequencing sample was made of PBMCs. These receptors all stem from a man aged 18-30 years in good health and CMV-seropositive.

The chain has TRBV7-2 and TRBJ2-1; D possibly corresponds to TRBD1 (5 bases). Germline assignment: CDR1 SGHTA and CDR2 FQGNSA. V was pared by 1 base and J by 8 bases, with 12 bases between. The CDR3 contains 14 residues. The CDR3, as DNA: TGTGCCAGCAGCTTAGACCCTGCAGGGTATGAGCAGTTCTTC. This translates into CASSLDPAGYEQFF.

The chain uses TRBV7-9 and TRBJ2-4; D is possibly TRBD2 (6 bases). V was shortened by 1 base and J by 2 bases, with 12 bases between the two germline ends. CDR3 length: 16 residues. The germline CDR1 and CDR2 sequences are SEHNR and FQNEAQ (reference sequence). The CDR3 here is CASSLGHGGTKNIQYF. As DNA, the CDR3 is TGTGCCAGCAGCTTAGGGCACGGGGGAACCAAAAACATTCAGTACTTC.

This clone was recorded once. This chain connects TRBV11-2 to TRBJ2-5; 7 bases align to TRBD1. After removal of 5 bases from V and 3 bases from J, the junction contained 12 bases not matched to a gene. The CDR3 spans 16 residues. CDR1 is SGHAT and CDR2 is FQNNGV in the germline V gene. The CDR3 is CASSAYPGTGEETQYF. The CDR3 DNA is TGTGCCAGCAGCGCGTACCCTGGTACAGGGGAAGAGACCCAGTACTTC.

The chain joins TRBV9 to TRBJ1-3, with no clear D. Germline values: CDR1 SGDLS, CDR2 YYNGEE. Trimming shortened V by 0 bases and J by 2 bases, and 9 bases separated the two germline ends. The CDR3 length is 15 residues. CDR3 sequence: CASSVDPTAGNTIYF. The DNA of the CDR3 is TGTGCCAGCAGCGTAGATCCGACTGCTGGAAACACCATATATTTT.

This clone was counted a few times. The chain carries TRBV7-2 and TRBJ2-5; D ambiguous. The CDR3 covers 14 residues. The germline V gene has CDR1 SGHTA and CDR2 FQGNSA. The V gene lost 2 bases and the J gene lost 6 bases, with 13 bases spanning the gap. This CDR3 reads CASSLRSGDQTQYF. CDR3 DNA sequence: TGTGCCAGCAGCTTAAGGTCAGGTGATCAGACCCAGTACTTC.

This chain joins TRBV6-6 and TRBJ2-7; D may be TRBD1 (5 bases). The ends were cut back, 9 bases at V and 1 base at J, with 10 bases in the middle. The CDR3 spans 12 residues. Germline CDR1 and CDR2: MNHNY and SVGAGI (reference sequence). The CDR3 DNA sequence: TGTGCCAGTCTGACAGAATCCTACGAGCAGTACTTC. Amino acid sequence: CASLTESYEQYF.

The chain combines TRBV9 with TRBJ2-1; TRBD2 aligns across 10 bases. V was pared by 3 bases and J by 3 bases, with 3 bases of the junction left unmatched. This CDR3 contains 15 residues. In germline, CDR1 is SGDLS, CDR2 YYNGEE. CDR3 in DNA: TGTGCCAGCAGCGGAGCGGGAGGGGGCTACAATGAGCAGTTCTTC. This encodes CASSGAGGGYNEQFF.

A note on this clone: The sample contains more than one DNA sequence encoding this CDR3. This chain uses TRBV7-3 with TRBJ2-2; 9 nucleotides agree with TRBD1. V gave up 3 bases and J gave up 2 bases; unmatched junction bases: 1. Germline loops: CDR1 SGHTA, CDR2 FQGTGA. The length of the CDR3 is 15 residues. The CDR3 DNA sequence: TGTGCCAGCAGCTTGACAGGGGGAAACACCGGGGAGCTGTTTTTT. Translated: CASSLTGGNTGELFF.